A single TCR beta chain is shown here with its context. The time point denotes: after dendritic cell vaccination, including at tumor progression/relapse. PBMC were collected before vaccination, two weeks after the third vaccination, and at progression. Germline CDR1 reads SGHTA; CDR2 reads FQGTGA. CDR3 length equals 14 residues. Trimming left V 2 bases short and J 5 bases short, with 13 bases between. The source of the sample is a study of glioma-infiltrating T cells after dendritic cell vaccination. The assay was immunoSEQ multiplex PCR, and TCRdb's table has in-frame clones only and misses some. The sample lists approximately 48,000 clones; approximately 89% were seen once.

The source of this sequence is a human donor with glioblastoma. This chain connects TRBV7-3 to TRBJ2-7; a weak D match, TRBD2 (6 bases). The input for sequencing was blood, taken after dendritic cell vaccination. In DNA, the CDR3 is TGTGCCAGCAGCTTAGGGCGGAGGGCCCACGAGCAGTACTTC. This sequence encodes CASSLGRRAHEQYF.